Below, one T cell receptor (beta chain) is given with its context. The sample is drawn from a study of blood T cell repertoires in COVID-19. Study-wide background: COVID-19 samples from acute and convalescent phases originated in the United States, Italy and Spain. Nucleic acid was either cDNA or gDNA, and it came from T cells, B-cell-depleted T cells, or PBMCs.

Methods used by the authors: Using reference gene primer amplification, nucleated cell counts were estimated. The table came from immunoSEQ multiplex PCR; TCRdb's copy has only in-frame clones and leaves some out. The V and J calls and the clone size are those of that table, but D and trimming were determined from the DNA. The data contain roughly 65,000 clones, about 80% of them seen just once; the ten biggest clones take up under 30%. The CDR3 length is 19 residues. Germline values: CDR1 MDHEN, CDR2 SYDVKM. J was trimmed by 0 bases and V by 6 bases; bases with no gene match: 14. The TCR sequence derives from a human donor in a cohort sampled during active COVID-19. The gene calls are TRBV28 and TRBJ1-6; 7 bases match TRBD1. The sequenced sample consisted of peripheral blood. CDR3 loop: CASRQGQAQRSSYNSPLHF. CDR3 sequence (DNA): TGTGCCAGCAGGCAAGGACAGGCCCAGCGCAGCTCCTATAATTCACCCCTCCACTTT.